The TCR beta chain described here comes from a study of blood T cell repertoires in COVID-19. Study context: The study drew acute and convalescent COVID-19 samples from the United States, Italy and Spain. T cells, B-cell-depleted T cells, or PBMCs supplied cDNA or gDNA.

In the original processing: By means of reference gene primer amplification, nucleated cell counts were estimated. Profiling relied on immunoSEQ multiplex PCR, and the TCRdb table lists in-frame clones only, not all of them. The V and J calls and clone size are taken from that table; D and trimming were inferred from the DNA. The table shows roughly 500,000 clones, with 75% to 90% occurring only once. Trimming removed 5 bases at V and 6 bases at J, with 9 bases between. The CDR3 consists of 11 residues. A Seattle source enrolled patients during active infection and followed them longitudinally. The sequence came from a man younger than 30 with COVID-19, enrolled during active disease. Sequencing input: peripheral blood. V is TRBV5-7 and J is TRBJ2-7, with a tentative D call TRBD1 (6 bases). TRBV5-7 is labeled an ORF, and its function is uncertain. The CDR3 DNA sequence: TGTGCCAGCAGACCGGACAGCGAGCAGTACTTC. This sequence encodes CASRPDSEQYF.